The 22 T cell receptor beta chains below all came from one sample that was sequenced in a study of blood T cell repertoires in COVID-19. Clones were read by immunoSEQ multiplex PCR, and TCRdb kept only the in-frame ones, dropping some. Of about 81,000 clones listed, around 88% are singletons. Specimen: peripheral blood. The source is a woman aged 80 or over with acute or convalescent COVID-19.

CDR3 bases: TGTGCCAGCAGTTACAACGACAGGGCGCCCACTGAAGCTTTCTTT. It translates to CASSYNDRAPTEAFF. The genes are TRBV6-5 and TRBJ1-1; 7 positions match TRBD1. CDR3 size: 15 residues. Trimming cost V 2 bases and J 4 bases; bases outside gene matches: 7. Germline CDR1 is MNHEY and CDR2 is SVGAGI.

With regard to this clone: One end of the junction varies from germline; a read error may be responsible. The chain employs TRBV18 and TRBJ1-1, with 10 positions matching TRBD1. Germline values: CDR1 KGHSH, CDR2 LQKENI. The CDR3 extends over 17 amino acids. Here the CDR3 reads CASSETGGRSSSTQAFF. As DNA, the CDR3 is TGTGCCAGCTCGGAGACAGGGGGCCGGTCATCATCCACTCAAGCTTTCTTT.

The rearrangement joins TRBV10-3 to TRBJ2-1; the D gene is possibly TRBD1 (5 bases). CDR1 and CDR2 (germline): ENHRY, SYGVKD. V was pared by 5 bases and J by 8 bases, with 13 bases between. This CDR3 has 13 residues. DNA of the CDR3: TGTGCCATCAGTCCAGGGTTCCAGGATGAGCAGTTCTTC. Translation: CAISPGFQDEQFF.

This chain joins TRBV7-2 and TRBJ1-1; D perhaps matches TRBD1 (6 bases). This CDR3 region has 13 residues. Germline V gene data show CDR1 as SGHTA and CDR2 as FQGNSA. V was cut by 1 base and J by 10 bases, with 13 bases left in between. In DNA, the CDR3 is TGTGCCAGCAGCTTAGACGGGGGGGCAGCAGCTTTCTTT. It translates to CASSLDGGAAAFF.

The CDR3 loop is CASKTGPNQPQHF. The DNA for the CDR3 is TGTGCCAGCAAGACAGGACCCAATCAGCCCCAGCATTTT. The gene calls are TRBV6-5 and TRBJ1-5, with TRBD1 as a possible D gene (6 bases). Trimming took 7 bases from V and 3 from J, leaving 10 bases between them. This CDR3 comprises 13 residues. Germline CDR1 MNHEY, CDR2 SVGAGI.

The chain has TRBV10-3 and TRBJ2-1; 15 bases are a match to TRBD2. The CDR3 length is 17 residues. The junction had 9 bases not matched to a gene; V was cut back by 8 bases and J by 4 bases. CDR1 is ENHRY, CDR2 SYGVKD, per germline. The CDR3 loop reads CAIWSGTSGGRYNEQFF. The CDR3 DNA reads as TGTGCCATCTGGTCCGGGACTAGCGGGGGGCGGTACAATGAGCAGTTCTTC.

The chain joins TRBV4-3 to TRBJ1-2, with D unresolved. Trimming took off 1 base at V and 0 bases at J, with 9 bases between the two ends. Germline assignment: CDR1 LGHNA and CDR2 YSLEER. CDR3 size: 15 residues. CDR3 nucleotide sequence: TGCGCCAGCAGCCAAGCTGAGGGCTCTAACTATGGCTACACCTTC. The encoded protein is CASSQAEGSNYGYTF.

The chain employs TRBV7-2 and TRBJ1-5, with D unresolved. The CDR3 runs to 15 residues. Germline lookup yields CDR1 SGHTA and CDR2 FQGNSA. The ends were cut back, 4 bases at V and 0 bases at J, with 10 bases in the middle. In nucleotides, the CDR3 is TGTGCCAGCAGCTCCCGGAGGGATAGCAATCAGCCCCAGCATTTT. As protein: CASSSRRDSNQPQHF. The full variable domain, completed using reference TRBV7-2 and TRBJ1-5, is GAGVSQSPSNKVTEKGKDVELRCDPISGHTALYWYRQSLGQGLEFLIYFQGNSAPDKSGLPSDRFSAERTGGSVSTLTIQRTQQEDSAVYLCASSSRRDSNQPQHFGDGTRLSIL.

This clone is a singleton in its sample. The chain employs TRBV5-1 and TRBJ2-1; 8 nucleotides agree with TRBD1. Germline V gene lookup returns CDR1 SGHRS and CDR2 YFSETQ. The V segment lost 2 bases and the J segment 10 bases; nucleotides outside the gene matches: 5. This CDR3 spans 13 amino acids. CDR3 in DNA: TGCGCCAGCAGCTTCACAGGGGACAGGGAGCAGTTCTTC. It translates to CASSFTGDREQFF. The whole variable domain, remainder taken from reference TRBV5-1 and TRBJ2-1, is KAGVTQTPRYLIKTRGQQVTLSCSPISGHRSVSWYQQTPGQGLQFLFEYFSETQRNKGNFPGRFSGRQFSNSRSEMNVSTLELGDSALYLCASSFTGDREQFFGPGTRLTVL.

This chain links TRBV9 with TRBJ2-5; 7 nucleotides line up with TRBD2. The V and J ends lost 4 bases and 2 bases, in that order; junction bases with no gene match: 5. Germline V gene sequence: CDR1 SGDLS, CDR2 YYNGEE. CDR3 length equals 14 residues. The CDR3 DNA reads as TGTGCCAGCAGCACATCTAGCGGTCAAGAGACCCAGTACTTC. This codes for CASSTSSGQETQYF.

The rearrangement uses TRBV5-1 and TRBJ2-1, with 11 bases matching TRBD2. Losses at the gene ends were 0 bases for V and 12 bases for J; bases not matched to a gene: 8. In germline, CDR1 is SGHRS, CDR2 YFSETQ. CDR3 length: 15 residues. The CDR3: CASSLGLAGGSGQFF. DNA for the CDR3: TGCGCCAGCAGCTTGGGGCTAGCGGGAGGCTCTGGGCAGTTCTTC.

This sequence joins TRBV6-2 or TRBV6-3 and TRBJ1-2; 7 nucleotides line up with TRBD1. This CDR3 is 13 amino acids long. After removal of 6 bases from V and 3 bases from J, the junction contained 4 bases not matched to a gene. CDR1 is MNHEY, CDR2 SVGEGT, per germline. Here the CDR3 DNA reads TGTGCCAGCAGCGAAACAGGGGACTATGGCTACACCTTC. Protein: CASSETGDYGYTF.

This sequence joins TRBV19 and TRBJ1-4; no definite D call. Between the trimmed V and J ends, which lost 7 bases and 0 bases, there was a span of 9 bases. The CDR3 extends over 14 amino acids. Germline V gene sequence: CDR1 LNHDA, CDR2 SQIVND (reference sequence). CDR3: CASTLTATNEKLFF. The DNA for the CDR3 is TGTGCCAGTACCCTGACTGCAACTAATGAAAAACTGTTTTTT. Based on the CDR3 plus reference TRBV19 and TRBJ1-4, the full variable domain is DGGITQSPKYLFRKEGQNVTLSCEQNLNHDAMYWYRQDPGQGLRLIYYSQIVNDFQKGDIAEGYSVSREKKESFPLTVTSAQKNPTAFYLCASTLTATNEKLFFGSGTQLSVL.

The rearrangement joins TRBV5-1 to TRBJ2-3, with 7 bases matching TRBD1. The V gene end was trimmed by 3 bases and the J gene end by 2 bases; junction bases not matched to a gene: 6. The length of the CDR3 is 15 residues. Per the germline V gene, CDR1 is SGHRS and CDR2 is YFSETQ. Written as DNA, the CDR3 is TGCGCCAGCAGCTATCAGGGGGATTTCACAGATACGCAGTATTTT. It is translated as CASSYQGDFTDTQYF.

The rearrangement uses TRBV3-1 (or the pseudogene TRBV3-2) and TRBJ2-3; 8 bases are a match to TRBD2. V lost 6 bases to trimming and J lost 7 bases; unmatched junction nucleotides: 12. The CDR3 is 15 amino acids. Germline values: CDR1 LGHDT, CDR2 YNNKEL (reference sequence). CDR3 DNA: TGTGCCAGCAGGCCGACTAGCGCGACGATTCATACGCAGTATTTT. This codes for CASRPTSATIHTQYF.

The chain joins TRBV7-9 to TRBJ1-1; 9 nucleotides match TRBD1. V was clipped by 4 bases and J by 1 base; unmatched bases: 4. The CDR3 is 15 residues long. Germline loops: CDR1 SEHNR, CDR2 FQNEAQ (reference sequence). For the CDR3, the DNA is TGTGCCAGCAGCTCGGGGGACAGGGAGAACACTGAAGCTTTCTTT. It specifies CASSSGDRENTEAFF.

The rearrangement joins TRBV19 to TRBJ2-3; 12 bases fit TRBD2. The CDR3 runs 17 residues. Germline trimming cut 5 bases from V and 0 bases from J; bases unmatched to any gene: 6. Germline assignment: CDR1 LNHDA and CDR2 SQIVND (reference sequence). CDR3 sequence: CASSLRGLAGSTDTQYF. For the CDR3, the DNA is TGTGCCAGTAGTCTCAGAGGACTAGCGGGGAGCACAGATACGCAGTATTTT.

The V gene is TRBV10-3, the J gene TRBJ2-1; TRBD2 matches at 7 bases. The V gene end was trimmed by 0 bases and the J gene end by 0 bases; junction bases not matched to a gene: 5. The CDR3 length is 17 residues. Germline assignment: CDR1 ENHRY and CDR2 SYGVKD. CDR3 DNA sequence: TGTGCCATCAGTGAGTCTGCGGGGGTGAGCTCCTACAATGAGCAGTTCTTC. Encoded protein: CAISESAGVSSYNEQFF.

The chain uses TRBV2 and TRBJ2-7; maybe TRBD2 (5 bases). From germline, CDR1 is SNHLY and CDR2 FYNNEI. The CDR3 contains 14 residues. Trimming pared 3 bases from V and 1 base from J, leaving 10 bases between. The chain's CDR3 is CASSDLGESYEQYF. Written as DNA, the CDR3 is TGTGCCAGCAGTGACTTGGGAGAATCCTACGAGCAGTACTTC.

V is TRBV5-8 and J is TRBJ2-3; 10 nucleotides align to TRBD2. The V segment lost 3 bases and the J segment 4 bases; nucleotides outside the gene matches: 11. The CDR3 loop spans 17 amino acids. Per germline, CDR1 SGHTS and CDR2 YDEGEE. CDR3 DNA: TGTGCCAGCAGCTCCCCCCAGTCAGCGGGAGGGCCAGATACGCAGTATTTT. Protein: CASSSPQSAGGPDTQYF. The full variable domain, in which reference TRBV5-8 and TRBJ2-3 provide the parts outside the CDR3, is EAGVTQSPTHLIKTRGQQATLRCSPISGHTSVYWYQQALGLGLQFLLWYDEGEERNRGNFPPRFSGRQFPNYSSELNVNALELEDSALYLCASSSPQSAGGPDTQYFGPGTRLTVL.

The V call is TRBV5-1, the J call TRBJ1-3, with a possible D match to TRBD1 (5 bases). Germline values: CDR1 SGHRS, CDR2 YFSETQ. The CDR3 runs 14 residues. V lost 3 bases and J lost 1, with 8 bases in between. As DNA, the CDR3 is TGCGCCAGCAGCTCCGGGGGATCTGGAAACACCATATATTTT. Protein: CASSSGGSGNTIYF.

CDR3 loop: CASSPGGGTSYGYTF. The CDR3 DNA is TGTGCCAGCAGCCCAGGTGGGGGCACTAGCTATGGCTACACCTTC. This chain joins TRBV7-2 and TRBJ1-2; D might be TRBD1 (6 bases). The CDR3 extends over 15 amino acids. Germline lookup yields CDR1 SGHTA and CDR2 FQGNSA. V was cut by 5 bases and J by 4 bases, with 17 bases left in between.